Sequencing of this T cell receptor (beta chain) was carried out in a study of long-term antiretroviral therapy in people with HIV. Running of the v3.0 immunoSEQ assay took place at survey level. The method was immunoSEQ multiplex PCR; TCRdb's version includes in-frame clones alone and lacks a portion of them. Among around 24,000 clones, approximately 73% were seen once, and the ten largest hold almost 5%. Germline V gene lookup returns CDR1 LGHNA and CDR2 YNFKEQ. The V segment lost 7 bases and the J segment 2 bases; nucleotides outside the gene matches: 7. The CDR3 is made up of 16 amino acids. Material: unsorted PBMCs, obtained 0.5 years after starting antiretroviral therapy. The origin of this receptor is a woman aged 40-49 years with HIV. The V call is TRBV4-2, the J call TRBJ1-6; 8 nucleotides line up with TRBD1. The CDR3 DNA sequence: TGTGCCAGCAAGCAGGACAGGGAGACCTATAATTCACCCCTCCACTTT. This sequence encodes CASKQDRETYNSPLHF.